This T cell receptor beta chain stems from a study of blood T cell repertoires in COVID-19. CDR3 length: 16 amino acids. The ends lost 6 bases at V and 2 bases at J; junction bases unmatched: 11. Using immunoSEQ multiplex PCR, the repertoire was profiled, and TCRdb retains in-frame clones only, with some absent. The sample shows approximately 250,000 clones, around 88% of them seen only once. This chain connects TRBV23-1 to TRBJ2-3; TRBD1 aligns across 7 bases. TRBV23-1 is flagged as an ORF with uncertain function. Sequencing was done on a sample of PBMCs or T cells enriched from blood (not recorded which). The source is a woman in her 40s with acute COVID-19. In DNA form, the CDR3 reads TGCGCCAGCAGCCCATTAGGGACAGCTAACACAGATACGCAGTATTTT. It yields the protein CASSPLGTANTDTQYF.